This T cell receptor (beta chain) is drawn from a study of T cells after yellow fever vaccination. Whole-study context: Any fraction with a low cell number was prepared using SMART-Seq v4 Ultra Low Input.

Trimming at V came to 2 bases and at J to 0 bases, leaving 11 bases not matched to a gene. CDR1 SGHNT and CDR2 YYREEE come from the germline V gene (reference sequence). CDR3 length: 19 residues. This clonotype has more than one count but fewer than ten. TCRdb processed the 5' RACE reads anew with MiXCR; each CDR3 protein has one entry. The sample lists approximately 580,000 distinct CDR3 sequences, approximately 16% occurring once. The starting material was PBMCs, obtained around 5 days after the first yellow fever vaccination. This chain connects TRBV5-4 to TRBJ1-6; 7 positions agree with TRBD1. The TCR sequence derives from a man younger than 35 who received the YFV17D yellow fever vaccine. DNA for the CDR3: TGTGCCAGCAGCTTTAATTGGGGACAGCGGAGCTCCTATAATTCACCCCTCCACTTT. It yields the protein CASSFNWGQRSSYNSPLHF.